Many counts were recorded for the clone carrying this T cell receptor (beta chain). Its antigen is not known. These data originate in a study of T cells after yellow fever vaccination. Synthesis of TCR cDNA relied on 5'RACE template switching, which attached a universal primer site and UMIs. TCRdb passed the 5' RACE reads through MiXCR, listing each CDR3 protein once. The table lists more than 300,000 distinct CDR3 sequences, around a tenth of them singletons. In germline, CDR1 is MNHEY, CDR2 SVGAGI. The CDR3 spans 17 residues. Trimming removed 5 bases at V and 5 bases at J, with 23 bases between. Study findings and constraints: A limited proportion of clonotypes was detected within both the CD4 and CD8 compartments. Booster samples showed a return of most primary-vaccination clones (around 96% CD4, 88% CD8). Compared with primary, the secondary response was weaker and peaked at day 5, not 15.

The chain combines TRBV6-5 with TRBJ2-3; weak D call: TRBD2 (7 bases). This clonotype originated in a man younger than 35 who received the YFV17D yellow fever vaccine. Source: CD4+ T cells sorted from PBMCs, taken 45 days after the yellow fever booster vaccination. Here the CDR3 DNA reads TGTGCCAGCAGTCCGACTCCCCCGGGGGGCCATCGAGATACGCAGTATTTT. It encodes CASSPTPPGGHRDTQYF.